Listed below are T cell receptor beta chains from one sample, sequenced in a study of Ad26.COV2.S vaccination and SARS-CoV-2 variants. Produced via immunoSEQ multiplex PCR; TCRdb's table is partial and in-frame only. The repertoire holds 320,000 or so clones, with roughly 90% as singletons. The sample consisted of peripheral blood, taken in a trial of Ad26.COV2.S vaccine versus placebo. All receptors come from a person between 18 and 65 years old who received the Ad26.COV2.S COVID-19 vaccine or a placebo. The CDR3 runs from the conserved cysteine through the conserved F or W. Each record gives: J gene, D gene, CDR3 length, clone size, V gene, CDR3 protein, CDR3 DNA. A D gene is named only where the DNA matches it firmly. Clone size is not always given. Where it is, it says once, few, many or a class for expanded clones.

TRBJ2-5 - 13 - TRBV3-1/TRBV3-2 CASSPRRIETQYF TGTGCCAGCAGCCCCCGAAGGATTGAGACCCAGTACTTC
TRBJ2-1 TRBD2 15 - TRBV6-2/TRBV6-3 CASSSTSGGVDEQFF TGTGCCAGCAGCTCCACTAGCGGGGGGGTAGATGAGCAGTTCTTC
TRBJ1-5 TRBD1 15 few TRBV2 CASSDNTGVDQPQHF TGTGCCAGCAGTGACAACACAGGGGTCGATCAGCCCCAGCATTTT
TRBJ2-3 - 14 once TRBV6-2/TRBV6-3 CASSYGLPTDTQYF TGTGCCAGCAGTTACGGCTTACCAACAGATACGCAGTATTTT
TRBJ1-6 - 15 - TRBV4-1 CASSQGLSGGQTLHF TGCGCCAGCAGCCAAGGATTAAGCGGGGGACAAACCCTCCACTTT
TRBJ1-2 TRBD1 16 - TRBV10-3 CAISSAGDRLNEGYTF TGTGCCATCAGTTCCGCGGGGGACAGGTTGAATGAGGGCTACACCTTC
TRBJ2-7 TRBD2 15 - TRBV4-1 CASSQLAGGWYEQYF TGCGCCAGCAGCCAATTAGCGGGGGGGTGGTACGAGCAGTACTTC
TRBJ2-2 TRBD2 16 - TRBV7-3 CASSLNPGLNTGELFF TGTGCCAGCAGTTTGAATCCGGGACTAAACACCGGGGAGCTGTTTTTT
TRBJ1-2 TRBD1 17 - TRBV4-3 CASSPRQGANLNYGYTF TGCGCCAGCAGCCCACGACAGGGGGCAAATCTTAACTATGGCTACACCTTC
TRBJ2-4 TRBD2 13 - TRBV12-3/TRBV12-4 CASRDSGANIQYF TGTGCCAGTCGGGATAGCGGGGCCAACATTCAGTACTTC
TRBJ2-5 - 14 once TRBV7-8 CASSAQSGAGGQYF TGTGCCAGCAGCGCCCAGTCAGGGGCCGGAGGCCAGTACTTC
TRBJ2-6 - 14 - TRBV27 CASSLKPGANVLTF TGTGCCAGCAGTTTAAAGCCTGGGGCCAACGTCCTGACTTTC
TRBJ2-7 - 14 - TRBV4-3 CASSQDWGQYEQYF TGCGCCAGCAGCCAAGATTGGGGTCAGTACGAGCAGTACTTC
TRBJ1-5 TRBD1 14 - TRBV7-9 CASSLTGVNQPQHF TGTGCCAGCAGCTTAACAGGGGTTAATCAGCCCCAGCATTTT
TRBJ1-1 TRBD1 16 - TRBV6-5 CASSSGQGVVNTEAFF TGTGCCAGCAGTTCCGGACAGGGGGTGGTGAACACTGAAGCTTTCTTT
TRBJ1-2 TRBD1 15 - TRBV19 CASSPDRFLPYGYTF TGTGCCAGTAGCCCGGACAGGTTCTTACCCTATGGCTACACCTTC
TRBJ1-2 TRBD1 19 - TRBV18 CASSPLLIRKQGTSYGYTF TGTGCCAGCTCACCGTTGTTAATTAGAAAACAGGGGACAAGCTATGGCTACACCTTC
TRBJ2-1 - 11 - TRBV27 CASTPYNEQFF TGTGCCAGCACCCCCTACAATGAGCAGTTCTTC
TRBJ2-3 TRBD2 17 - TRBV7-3 CASSLGASGSGTDTQYF TGTGCCAGCAGCTTAGGGGCTAGCGGGAGTGGCACAGATACGCAGTATTTT
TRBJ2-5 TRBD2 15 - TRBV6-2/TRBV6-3 CASSYLAGGQETQYF TGTGCCAGCAGTTACCTAGCGGGGGGCCAAGAGACCCAGTACTTC
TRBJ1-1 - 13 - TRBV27 CASSLDSYTEAFF TGTGCCAGCAGTTTAGACAGCTACACTGAAGCTTTCTTT
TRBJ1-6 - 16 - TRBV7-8 CASSYGGGSYNSPLHF TGTGCCAGCAGCTATGGGGGGGGGTCCTATAATTCACCCCTCCACTTT
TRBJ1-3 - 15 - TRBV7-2 CASSLGLSSGNTIYF TGTGCCAGCAGCTTAGGACTGAGCTCTGGAAACACCATATATTTT
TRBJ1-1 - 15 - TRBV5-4 CASSLGRGSGTEAFF TGTGCCAGCAGCTTAGGCAGGGGCAGTGGCACTGAAGCTTTCTTT
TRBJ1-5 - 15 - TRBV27 CASSSGRGSNQPQHF TGTGCCAGCAGTTCCGGCAGGGGAAGCAATCAGCCCCAGCATTTT
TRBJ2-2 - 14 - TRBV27 CASTPIPNTGELFF TGTGCCAGCACCCCCATACCGAACACCGGGGAGCTGTTTTTT
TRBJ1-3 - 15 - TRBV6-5 CASSNVGRTGNTIYF TGTGCCAGCAGTAACGTCGGTAGGACTGGAAACACCATATATTTT
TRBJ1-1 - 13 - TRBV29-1 CSVVGGSVTEAFF TGCAGCGTTGTCGGGGGTTCGGTCACTGAAGCTTTCTTT
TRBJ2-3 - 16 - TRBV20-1 CSASRVLSGPTDTQYF TGCAGTGCTAGTCGGGTACTTAGCGGCCCCACAGATACGCAGTATTTT
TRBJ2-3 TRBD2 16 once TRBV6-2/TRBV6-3 CASSSIAGISTDTQYF TGTGCCAGCAGTTCCATAGCGGGGATTAGCACAGATACGCAGTATTTT
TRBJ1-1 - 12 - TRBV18 CASSLSRAEAFF TGTGCCAGCTCACTCAGCAGGGCCGAAGCTTTCTTT
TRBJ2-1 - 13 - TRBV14 CASSHGPNNEQFF TGTGCCAGCAGCCATGGACCGAACAATGAGCAGTTCTTC
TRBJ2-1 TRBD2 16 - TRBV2 CASRPMTSGAYNEQFF TGTGCCAGCAGGCCCATGACTAGCGGTGCCTACAATGAGCAGTTCTTC
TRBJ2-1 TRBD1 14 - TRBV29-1 CSVAPRQGNNEQFF TGCAGCGTTGCCCCCAGACAGGGAAACAATGAGCAGTTCTTC
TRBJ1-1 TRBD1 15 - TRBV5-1 CASSLRQGVFNEAFF TGCGCCAGCAGCTTACGACAGGGAGTTTTTAATGAAGCTTTCTTT
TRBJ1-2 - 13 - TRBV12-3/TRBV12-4 CASSFGQLYGYTF TGTGCCAGCAGTTTTGGGCAGCTCTATGGCTACACCTTC
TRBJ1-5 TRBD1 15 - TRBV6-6 CASSYSDRDNQPQHF TGTGCCAGCAGTTACAGTGACAGGGACAATCAGCCCCAGCATTTT
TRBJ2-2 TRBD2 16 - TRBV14 CASSPRASGSLRELFF TGTGCCAGCAGCCCAAGGGCTAGCGGGAGTTTGAGGGAGCTGTTTTTT
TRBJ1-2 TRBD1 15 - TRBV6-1 CASSEGTGVPYGYTF TGTGCCAGCAGTGAAGGGACAGGAGTCCCCTATGGCTACACCTTC
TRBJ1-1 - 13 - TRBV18 CASSPGERTEAFF TGTGCCAGCTCACCGGGGGAAAGGACTGAAGCTTTCTTT
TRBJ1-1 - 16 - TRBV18 CASSTSTVQGNTEAFF TGTGCCAGCTCCACCTCGACAGTTCAGGGGAACACTGAAGCTTTCTTT
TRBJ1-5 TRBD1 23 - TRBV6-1 CASSETYRIDRGFSIGKNQPQHF TGTGCCAGCAGTGAAACCTATAGAATCGACAGGGGGTTTTCAATTGGGAAGAATCAGCCCCAGCATTTT
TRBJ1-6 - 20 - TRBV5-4 CASSLSGRGSLSPYNSPLHF TGTGCCAGCAGCTTGTCCGGACGGGGCTCTCTTTCCCCATATAATTCACCCCTCCACTTT
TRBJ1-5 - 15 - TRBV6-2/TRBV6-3 CASSPGSRGLQPQHF TGTGCCAGCAGCCCCGGGAGCAGGGGCCTTCAGCCCCAGCATTTT